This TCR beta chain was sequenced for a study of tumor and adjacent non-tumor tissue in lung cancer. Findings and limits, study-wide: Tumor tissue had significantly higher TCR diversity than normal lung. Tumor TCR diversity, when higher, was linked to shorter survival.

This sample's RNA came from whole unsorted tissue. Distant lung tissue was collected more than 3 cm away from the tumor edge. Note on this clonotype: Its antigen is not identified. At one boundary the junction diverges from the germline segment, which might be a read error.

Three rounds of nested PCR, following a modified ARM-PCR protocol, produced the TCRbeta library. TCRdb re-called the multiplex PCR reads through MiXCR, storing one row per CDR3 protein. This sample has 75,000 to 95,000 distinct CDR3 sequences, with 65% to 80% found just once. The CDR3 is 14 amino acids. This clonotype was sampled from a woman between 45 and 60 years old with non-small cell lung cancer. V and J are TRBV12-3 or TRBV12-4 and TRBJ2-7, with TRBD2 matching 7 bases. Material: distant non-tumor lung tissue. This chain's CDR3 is CAGSFVGGTYEQYF. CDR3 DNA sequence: TGTGCCGGCAGTTTCGTGGGAGGGACCTACGAGCAGTACTTC.